These 2 T cell receptor beta chains were sequenced from one sample in a study of T cell changes during pregnancy in multiple sclerosis. Measured with immunoSEQ multiplex PCR; TCRdb has only the in-frame clones, and not every one. This sample has around 100,000 clones, with around nine tenths found just once. The sequencing here drew on peripheral blood, taken in the third trimester of pregnancy. The receptors here all came from a female donor with multiple sclerosis, enrolled in a pregnancy study.

The DNA for the CDR3 is TGTGCCAGCAGCGTACTCGATGAGCAGTTCTTC. It encodes CASSVLDEQFF. The J gene is TRBJ2-1, the V gene TRBV9; no firm D call. The V end was cut by 1 base, the J end by 8 bases, with 4 bases between. The germline V gene encodes CDR1 SGDLS and CDR2 YYNGEE. The CDR3 extends over 11 amino acids.

This rearrangement joins TRBV27 to TRBJ2-7, with 8 bases aligning to TRBD1. CDR1 and CDR2 from the germline V gene are MNHEY and SMNVEV (reference sequence). The CDR3 extends over 17 amino acids. Trimming cost V 5 bases and J 2 bases; bases outside gene matches: 14. As DNA, the CDR3 is TGTGCCAGCAGTCCGAAGCCGGGAGTCAGGGGGCCCTACGAGCAGTACTTC. It encodes CASSPKPGVRGPYEQYF.